This TCR beta chain comes out of a study of blood T cell repertoires in COVID-19. At the level of the study: Sites across the United States, Italy and Spain contributed samples from acute and convalescent COVID-19. The analysed material was cDNA or gDNA that came from T cells, B-cell-depleted T cells, or PBMCs.

It was during active infection that Seattle patients were enrolled and then longitudinally followed. In the study's own analysis: Estimates of nucleated cell counts were drawn from the amplification of reference gene primers. Some clones are missing from TCRdb's copy, which holds only in-frame ones; the method was immunoSEQ multiplex PCR. Clone size and V and J calls were adopted from that table, with D and trimming inferred from the DNA. The sample yields around 340,000 clones, roughly 90% seen once. Sequenced input: peripheral blood. This TCR was recovered from a woman in her fifties or sixties with COVID-19, enrolled during active disease.

CDR3 sequence: CASSPGDRQNYGYTF. CDR3 bases: TGTGCCAGCTCACCGGGGGACAGGCAGAACTATGGCTACACCTTC. The gene calls are TRBV18 and TRBJ1-2; 8 nucleotides agree with TRBD1. This CDR3 region has 15 residues. CDR1 is KGHSH and CDR2 is LQKENI in the germline V gene. Unmatched junction bases numbered 5, after V lost 3 bases and J lost 2 bases.